A single sample gave rise to the 9 T cell receptor beta chains below, sequenced in a study of post-analysis software for immune sequencing data. TCR beta cDNA libraries included unique molecular identifiers. TCRdb re-called the PCR reads through MiXCR, storing one row per CDR3 protein. Altogether 700,000 to 900,000 distinct CDR3 sequences are present, 35% to 55% being singletons, with the ten largest covering 4.9%. Antigens of these TCRs are unknown. General study results and limits: A handful of TRBV segments appeared more often in patients than in controls, and TRBV5-6, TRBV5-1 and TRBV20-1 were among these.

Sequencing was done on a sample of blood. These receptors were obtained from a girl aged 5-17 years with multiple sclerosis.

In its sample, this clonotype was seen a few times. This chain joins TRBV9 and TRBJ1-2, with D maybe TRBD1 (5 bases). Germline-derived CDR1 and CDR2 are SGDLS and YYNGEE. Trimming removed 4 bases from V and 8 bases from J, with 15 bases in between. The CDR3 extends over 13 amino acids. As DNA, the CDR3 is TGTGCCAGCAGCCCAACGGGAGGGACCGGCTACACCTTC. Residues: CASSPTGGTGYTF.

This chain links TRBV3-1 with TRBJ2-7; no definite D call. Germline V gives CDR1 LGHDT, CDR2 YNNKEL (reference sequence). The CDR3 spans 14 residues. The ends were cut back, 1 base at V and 7 bases at J, with 14 bases in the middle. CDR3 residues: CASSQVGAMAEQYF. The CDR3 DNA sequence: TGTGCCAGCAGCCAAGTTGGCGCAATGGCTGAGCAGTACTTC.

The CDR3 here is CASRPGLAGSEQYF. CDR3 bases: TGTGCCAGCAGGCCGGGACTAGCGGGATCCGAGCAGTACTTC. The genes are TRBV12-3 or TRBV12-4 and TRBJ2-5; 13 nucleotides match TRBD2. The J call is in doubt because the DNA end fits TRBJ2-7 better. The CDR3 spans 14 residues.

The chain is built from TRBV2 and TRBJ1-1; D remains unclear. Trimming removed 9 bases at V and 1 base at J, with 9 bases between. Germline assignment: CDR1 SNHLY and CDR2 FYNNEI. The CDR3 contains 12 residues. The CDR3 is CASSRANTEAFF. The CDR3, as DNA: TGTGCCAGTTCTAGGGCGAACACTGAAGCTTTCTTT.

The V and J genes are TRBV4-1 and TRBJ2-7; D is possibly TRBD2 (6 bases). Per the germline V gene, CDR1 is MGHRA and CDR2 is YSYEKL. This CDR3 is 18 amino acids long. The V end lost 3 bases, the J end lost 4 bases, and 25 bases lay between the germline ends. CDR3 sequence reads: CASSHPTGVADQGYEQYF. The CDR3 bases are TGCGCCAGCAGCCACCCCACGGGAGTAGCGGACCAGGGATACGAGCAGTACTTC.

The chain is built from TRBV29-1 and TRBJ2-3; 15 positions match TRBD2. CDR3 length: 14 amino acids. V dropped 7 bases and J dropped 5; count of bases not matched to a gene: 4. CDR1 is SQVTM, CDR2 ANQGSEA, per germline. This CDR3 reads CSGGLAGGLDTQYF. DNA for the CDR3: TGCAGCGGTGGACTAGCGGGGGGGCTAGATACGCAGTATTTT.

V gene TRBV28 combines with J gene TRBJ1-6, with 8 bases matching TRBD1. The CDR3 consists of 16 residues. The J segment lost 5 bases and the V segment lost 5 bases, leaving 8 bases of the junction unmatched. Germline loops: CDR1 MDHEN, CDR2 SYDVKM. CDR3 sequence (DNA): TGTGCCAGCAGTCCCCTGGTCAGGGGGCATAATTCACCCCTCCACTTT. Amino acid sequence: CASSPLVRGHNSPLHF.

J is TRBJ1-6 and V is TRBV12-3 or TRBV12-4; 10 bases agree with TRBD1. This CDR3 region has 15 residues. Unmatched junction bases numbered 0, after V lost 1 base and J lost 6 bases. CDR3 sequence: CASSLGTGGNSPLHF. In DNA, the CDR3 is TGTGCCAGCAGTTTAGGGACAGGGGGTAATTCACCCCTCCACTTT.

The rearrangement uses TRBV29-1 and TRBJ2-7; D is tentatively TRBD1 or TRBD2 (6 bases each). The V end lost 0 bases, the J end lost 7 bases, and 16 bases lay between the germline ends. The CDR3 extends over 14 amino acids. Germline lookup yields CDR1 SQVTM and CDR2 ANQGSEA. CDR3: CSVEDLGGHNEQYF. The CDR3 DNA sequence: TGCAGCGTTGAAGATCTCGGGGGACACAATGAGCAGTACTTC.